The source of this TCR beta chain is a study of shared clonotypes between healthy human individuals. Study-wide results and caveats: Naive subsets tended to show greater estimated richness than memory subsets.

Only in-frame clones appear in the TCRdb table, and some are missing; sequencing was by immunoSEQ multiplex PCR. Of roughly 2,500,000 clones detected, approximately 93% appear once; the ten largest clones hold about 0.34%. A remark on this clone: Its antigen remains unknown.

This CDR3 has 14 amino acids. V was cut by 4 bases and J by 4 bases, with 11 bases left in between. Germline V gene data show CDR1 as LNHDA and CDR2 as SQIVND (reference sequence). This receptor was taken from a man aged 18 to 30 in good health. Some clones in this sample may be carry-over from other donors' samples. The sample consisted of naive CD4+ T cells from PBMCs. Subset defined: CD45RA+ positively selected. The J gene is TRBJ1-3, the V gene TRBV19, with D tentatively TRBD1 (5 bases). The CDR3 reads CASSRARGGNTIYF. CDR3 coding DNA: TGTGCCAGTAGTAGGGCAAGGGGCGGAAACACCATATATTTT.